By frequency in the sample, the clone carrying this TCR beta chain is medium-sized. Its antigen is as yet unknown. TCRbeta sequences of proliferating CFSE-low MLR cells were labeled alloreactive. Pre-transplant recipient cells responded to graft donor PBMCs, splenocytes, lymph-node cells, or third-party PBMCs. This sample stems from a study of T cell clones after liver transplantation. Study as a whole: Third-party-reactive TCRbeta sequences from pre-transplant mixed lymphocyte reactions served as antigen-independent comparators. Tolerance: complete withdrawal held at least one year, liver enzymes staying within twice normal.

Study results and caveats: Post-transplant, graft-donor-reactive CD4 TCRbeta sequences in blood dropped significantly in 5 of 8 subjects.

V was cut by 0 bases and J by 5 bases, with 8 bases left in between. Germline loops: CDR1 ENHRY, CDR2 SYGVKD. This CDR3 comprises 14 residues. Produced via immunoSEQ multiplex PCR; TCRdb's table is partial and in-frame only. The sample has about 5,000 clones, more than 40% seen once. The TCR was taken from a human patient who received a liver transplant. Some T cells may have come from the graft donor. This chain joins TRBV10-3 and TRBJ2-4; a possible D gene is TRBD2 (6 bases). Sequenced input: CD4+ T cells from cultured PBMCs. The CDR3 loop reads CAISESEGQNIQYF. The CDR3 coding sequence is TGTGCCATCAGTGAGTCGGAGGGACAAAACATTCAGTACTTC.